The T cell receptor (beta chain) under discussion was sequenced for a study of T cell repertoires in aging, cancer and after chemotherapy. Study information: Patients with glioblastoma brain tumors were sampled before and after temozolomide-based therapy. Some 9.4 million TCR reads made up the full dataset.

Rearranged V-D-J TRB sequences were amplified with a mixed TRB-A/B primer pool. TCRdb ran MiXCR on the multiplex PCR reads and lists one entry per CDR3 protein. The data show around 7,700 distinct CDR3 sequences, roughly half seen once. Peripheral blood genomic DNA, not sorted cells or RNA, was the template. General study findings and limits: Compared with age-matched healthy donors, untreated hematological or solid cancer patients showed higher blood TCR clonality. In healthy donors, age-related TCR diversity loss mainly reflected lost richness.

Comments on this clonotype: Its target is not known.

Trimming removed 4 bases from V and 6 bases from J, with 13 bases in between. This CDR3 has 15 amino acids. CDR1 and CDR2 from the germline V gene are LGHNA and YSLEER. The receptor comes from a human donor with a solid tumor. This chain uses TRBV4-3 with TRBJ1-6, with unresolved D. Sequencing used blood. Here the CDR3 DNA reads TGCGCCAGCAGCCCCCGGGCCAAAGCTAATTCACCCCTCCACTTT. As protein: CASSPRAKANSPLHF.